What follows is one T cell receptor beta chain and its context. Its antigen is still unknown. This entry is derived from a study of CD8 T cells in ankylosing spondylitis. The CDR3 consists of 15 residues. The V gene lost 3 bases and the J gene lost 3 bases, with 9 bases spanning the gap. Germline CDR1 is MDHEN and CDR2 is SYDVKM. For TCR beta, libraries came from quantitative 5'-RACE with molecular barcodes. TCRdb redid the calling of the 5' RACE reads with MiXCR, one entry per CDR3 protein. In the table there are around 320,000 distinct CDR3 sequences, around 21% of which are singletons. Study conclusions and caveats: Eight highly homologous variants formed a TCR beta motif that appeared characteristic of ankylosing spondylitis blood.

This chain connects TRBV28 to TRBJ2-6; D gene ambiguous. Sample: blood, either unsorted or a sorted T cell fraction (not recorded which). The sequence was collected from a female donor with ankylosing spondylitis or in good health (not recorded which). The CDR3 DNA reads TGTGCCAGCAGTTTCCCCCTCGTTGGGGCCAACGTCCTGACTTTC. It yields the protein CASSFPLVGANVLTF.